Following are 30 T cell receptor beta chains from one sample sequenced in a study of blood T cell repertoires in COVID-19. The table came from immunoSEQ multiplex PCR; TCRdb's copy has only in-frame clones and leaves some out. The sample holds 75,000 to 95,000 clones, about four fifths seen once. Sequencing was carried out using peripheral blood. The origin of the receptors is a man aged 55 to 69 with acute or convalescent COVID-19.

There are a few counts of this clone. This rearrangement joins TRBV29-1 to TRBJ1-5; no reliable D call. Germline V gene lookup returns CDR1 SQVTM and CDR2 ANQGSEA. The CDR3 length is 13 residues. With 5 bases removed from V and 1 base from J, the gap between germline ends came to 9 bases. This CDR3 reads CSVRGRSNQPQHF. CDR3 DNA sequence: TGCAGCGTTCGAGGGCGCAGCAATCAGCCCCAGCATTTT.

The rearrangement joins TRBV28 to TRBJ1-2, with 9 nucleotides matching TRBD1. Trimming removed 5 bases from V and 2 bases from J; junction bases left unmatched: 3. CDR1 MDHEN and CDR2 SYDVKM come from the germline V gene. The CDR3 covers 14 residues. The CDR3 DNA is TGTGCCAGCAGTGGGGACAGGGCAAACTATGGCTACACCTTC. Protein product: CASSGDRANYGYTF.

The CDR3 reads CASSQVSGALGNTIYF. The CDR3 DNA reads as TGTGCCAGCAGCCAAGTATCAGGGGCCTTGGGAAACACCATATATTTT. This sequence joins TRBV3-1 (or the pseudogene TRBV3-2) and TRBJ1-3; D is possibly TRBD1 (6 bases). Germline V gene sequence: CDR1 LGHDT, CDR2 YNNKEL (reference sequence). Trimming removed 1 base from V and 4 bases from J, with 14 bases in between. This CDR3 is 16 amino acids long.

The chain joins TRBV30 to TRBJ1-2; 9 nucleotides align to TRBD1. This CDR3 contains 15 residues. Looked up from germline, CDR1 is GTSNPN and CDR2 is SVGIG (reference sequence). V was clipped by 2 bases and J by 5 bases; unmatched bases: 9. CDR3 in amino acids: CAWSHGQGPLYGYTF. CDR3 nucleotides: TGTGCCTGGAGTCACGGACAGGGGCCTTTGTATGGCTACACCTTC.

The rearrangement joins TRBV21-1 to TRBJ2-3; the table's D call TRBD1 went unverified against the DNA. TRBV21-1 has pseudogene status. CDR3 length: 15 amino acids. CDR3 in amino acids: CASSKWEQGRDTQYF. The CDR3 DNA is TGTGCCAGCAGCAAATGGGAACAGGGGAGAGATACGCAGTATTTT.

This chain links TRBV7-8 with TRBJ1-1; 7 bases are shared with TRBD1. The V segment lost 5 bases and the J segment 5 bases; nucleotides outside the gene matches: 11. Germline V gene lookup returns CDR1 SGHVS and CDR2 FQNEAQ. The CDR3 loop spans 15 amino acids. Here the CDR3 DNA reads TGTGCCAGCAGCCCCGAAACAGGGGAGGCGACTGAAGCTTTCTTT. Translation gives CASSPETGEATEAFF.

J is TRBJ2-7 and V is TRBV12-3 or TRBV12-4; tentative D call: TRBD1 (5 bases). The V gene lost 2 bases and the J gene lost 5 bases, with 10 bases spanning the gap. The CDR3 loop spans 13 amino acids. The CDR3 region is CASSLRQFDEQYF. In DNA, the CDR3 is TGTGCCAGCAGTTTACGACAGTTCGACGAGCAGTACTTC.

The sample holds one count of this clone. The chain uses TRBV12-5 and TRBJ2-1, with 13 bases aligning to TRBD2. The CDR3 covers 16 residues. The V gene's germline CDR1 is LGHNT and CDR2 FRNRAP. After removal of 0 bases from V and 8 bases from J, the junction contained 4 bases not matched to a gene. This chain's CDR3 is CASGLVMGLAGHEQFF. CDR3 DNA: TGTGCTAGTGGTTTGGTAATGGGACTAGCGGGGCATGAGCAGTTCTTC.

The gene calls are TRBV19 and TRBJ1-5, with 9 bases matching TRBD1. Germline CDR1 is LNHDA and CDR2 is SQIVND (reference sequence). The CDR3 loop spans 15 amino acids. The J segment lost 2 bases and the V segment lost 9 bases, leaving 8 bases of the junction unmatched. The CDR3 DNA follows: TGTGCCAGCCATCGGGACAGGGAGGGCAATCAGCCCCAGCATTTT. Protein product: CASHRDREGNQPQHF.

The CDR3 DNA reads TGTGCCAGCAAACAGGGATTACAGCCCCAGCATTTT. Its translation: CASKQGLQPQHF. The chain links TRBV12-3 or TRBV12-4 to TRBJ1-5, with D perhaps TRBD1 (6 bases). The V end was cut by 7 bases, the J end by 7 bases, with 11 bases between. The CDR3 consists of 12 residues.

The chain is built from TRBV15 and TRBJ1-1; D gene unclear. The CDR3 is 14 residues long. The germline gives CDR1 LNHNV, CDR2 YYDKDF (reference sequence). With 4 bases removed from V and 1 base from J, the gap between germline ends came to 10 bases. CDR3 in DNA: TGTGCCACCAGCACCGATAGACAGAACACTGAAGCTTTCTTT. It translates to CATSTDRQNTEAFF.

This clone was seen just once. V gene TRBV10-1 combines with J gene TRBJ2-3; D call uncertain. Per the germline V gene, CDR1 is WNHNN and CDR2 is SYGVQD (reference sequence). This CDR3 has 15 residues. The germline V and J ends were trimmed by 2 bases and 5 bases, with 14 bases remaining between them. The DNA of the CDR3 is TGCGCCAGCAGTGAGGAGGAAGAGTTTGTAGATACGCAGTATTTT. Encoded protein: CASSEEEEFVDTQYF.

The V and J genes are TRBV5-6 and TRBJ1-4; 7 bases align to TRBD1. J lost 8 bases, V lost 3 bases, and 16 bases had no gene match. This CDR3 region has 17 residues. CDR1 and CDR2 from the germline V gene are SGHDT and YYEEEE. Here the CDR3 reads CASSSGETGRFLEKLFF. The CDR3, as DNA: TGTGCCAGCAGCTCCGGGGAGACAGGGCGGTTTCTCGAAAAACTGTTTTTT. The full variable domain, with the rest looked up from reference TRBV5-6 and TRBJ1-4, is DAGVTQSPTHLIKTRGQQVTLRCSPKSGHDTVSWYQQALGQGPQFIFQYYEEEERQRGNFPDRFSGHQFPNYSSELNVNALLLGDSALYLCASSSGETGRFLEKLFFGSGTQLSVL.

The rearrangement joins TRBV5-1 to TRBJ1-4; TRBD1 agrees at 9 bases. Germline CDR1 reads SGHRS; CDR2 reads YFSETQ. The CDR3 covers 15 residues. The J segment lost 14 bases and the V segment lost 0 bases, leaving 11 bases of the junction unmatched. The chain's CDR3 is CASSLGGQGRSKLFF. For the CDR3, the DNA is TGCGCCAGCAGCTTGGGGGGACAGGGAAGATCAAAGCTGTTTTTT.

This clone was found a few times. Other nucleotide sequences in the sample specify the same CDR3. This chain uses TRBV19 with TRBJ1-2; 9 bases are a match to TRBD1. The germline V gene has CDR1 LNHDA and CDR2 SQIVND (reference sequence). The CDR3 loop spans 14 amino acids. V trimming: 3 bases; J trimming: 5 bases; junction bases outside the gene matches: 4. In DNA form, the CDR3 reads TGTGCCAGTAGTATCGAGGGACAGGGTTATGGCTACACCTTC. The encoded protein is CASSIEGQGYGYTF.

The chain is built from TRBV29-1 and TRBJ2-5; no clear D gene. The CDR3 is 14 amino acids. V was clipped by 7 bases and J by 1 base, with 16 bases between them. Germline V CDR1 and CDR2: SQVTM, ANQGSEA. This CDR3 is CSAGRLVPQETQYF. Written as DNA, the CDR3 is TGCAGCGCCGGCCGACTCGTACCCCAAGAGACCCAGTACTTC.

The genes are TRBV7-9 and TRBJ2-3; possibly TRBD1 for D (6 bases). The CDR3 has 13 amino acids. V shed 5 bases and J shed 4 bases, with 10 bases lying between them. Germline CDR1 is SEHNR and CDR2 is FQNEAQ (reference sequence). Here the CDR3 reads CASSPQGPDTQYF. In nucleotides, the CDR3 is TGTGCCAGCAGCCCCCAGGGGCCAGATACGCAGTATTTT.

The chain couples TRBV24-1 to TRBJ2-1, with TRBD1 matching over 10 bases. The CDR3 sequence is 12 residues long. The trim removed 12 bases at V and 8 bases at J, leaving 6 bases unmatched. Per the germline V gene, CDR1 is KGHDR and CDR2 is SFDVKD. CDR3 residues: CAAGTGDHEQFF. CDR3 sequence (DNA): TGTGCCGCCGGGACAGGGGACCATGAGCAGTTCTTC.

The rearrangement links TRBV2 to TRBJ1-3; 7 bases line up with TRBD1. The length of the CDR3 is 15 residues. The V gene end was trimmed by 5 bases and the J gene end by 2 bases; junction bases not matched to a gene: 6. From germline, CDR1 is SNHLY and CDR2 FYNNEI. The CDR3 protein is CASSSTGAPGNTIYF. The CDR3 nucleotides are TGTGCCAGCAGTTCCACAGGGGCCCCTGGAAACACCATATATTTT. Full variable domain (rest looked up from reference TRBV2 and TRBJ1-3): EPEVTQTPSHQVTQMGQEVILRCVPISNHLYFYWYRQILGQKVEFLVSFYNNEISEKSEIFDDQFSVERPDGSNFTLKIRSTKLEDSAMYFCASSSTGAPGNTIYFGEGSWLTVV.

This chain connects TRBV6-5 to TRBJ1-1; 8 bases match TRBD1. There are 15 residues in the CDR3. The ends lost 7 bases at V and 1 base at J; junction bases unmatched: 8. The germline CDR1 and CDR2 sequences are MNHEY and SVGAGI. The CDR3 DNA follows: TGTGCCAGCACCGGAGGACAGGGACAGAACACTGAAGCTTTCTTT. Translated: CASTGGQGQNTEAFF.

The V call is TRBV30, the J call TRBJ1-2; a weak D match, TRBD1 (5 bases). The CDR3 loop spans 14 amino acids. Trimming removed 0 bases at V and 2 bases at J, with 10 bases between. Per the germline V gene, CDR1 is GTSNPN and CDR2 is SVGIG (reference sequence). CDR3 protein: CAWSVGGINYGYTF. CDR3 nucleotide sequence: TGTGCCTGGAGTGTCGGGGGGATCAACTATGGCTACACCTTC.

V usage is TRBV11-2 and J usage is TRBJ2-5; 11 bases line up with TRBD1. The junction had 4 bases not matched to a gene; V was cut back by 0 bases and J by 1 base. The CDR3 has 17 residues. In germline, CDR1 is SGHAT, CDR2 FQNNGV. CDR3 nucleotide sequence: TGTGCCAGCAGCTTAGACGGGACAGGGGGTCTCCAAGAGACCCAGTACTTC. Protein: CASSLDGTGGLQETQYF.

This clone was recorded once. The chain's CDR3 is CASSSLASYEQYF. The CDR3 nucleotides read TGCGCCAGCAGCTCCCTAGCGTCCTACGAGCAGTACTTC. V gene TRBV5-1 combines with J gene TRBJ2-7, with D maybe TRBD2 (6 bases). The length of the CDR3 is 13 residues. The germline CDR1 and CDR2 sequences are SGHRS and YFSETQ. Trimming removed 3 bases at V and 1 base at J, with 8 bases between.

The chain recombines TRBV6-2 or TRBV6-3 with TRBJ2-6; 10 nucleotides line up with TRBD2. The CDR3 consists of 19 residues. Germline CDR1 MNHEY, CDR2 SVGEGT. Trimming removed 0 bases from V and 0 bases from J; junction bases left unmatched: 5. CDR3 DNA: TGTGCCAGCAGTTACTCCCCTAGCGGGGGTTTCTCTGGGGCCAACGTCCTGACTTTC. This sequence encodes CASSYSPSGGFSGANVLTF.

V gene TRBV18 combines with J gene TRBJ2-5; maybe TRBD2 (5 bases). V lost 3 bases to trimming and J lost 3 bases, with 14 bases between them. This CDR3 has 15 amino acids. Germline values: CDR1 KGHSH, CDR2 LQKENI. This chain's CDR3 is CASSPGWTEKETQYF. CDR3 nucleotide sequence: TGTGCCAGCTCACCGGGGTGGACTGAAAAAGAGACCCAGTACTTC.

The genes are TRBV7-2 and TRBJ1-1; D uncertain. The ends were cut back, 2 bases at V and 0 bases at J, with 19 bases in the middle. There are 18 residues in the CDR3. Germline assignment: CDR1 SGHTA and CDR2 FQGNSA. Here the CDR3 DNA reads TGTGCCAGCAGCTTACGTATGATCAGAAATTCCATGAACACTGAAGCTTTCTTT. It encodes CASSLRMIRNSMNTEAFF.

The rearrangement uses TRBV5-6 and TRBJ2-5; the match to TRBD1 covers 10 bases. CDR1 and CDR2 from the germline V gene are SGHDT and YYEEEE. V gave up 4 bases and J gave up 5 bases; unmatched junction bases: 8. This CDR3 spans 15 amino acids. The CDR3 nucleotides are TGTGCCAGCAGCGCACCGGGACAGGGGTGGGAGACCCAGTACTTC. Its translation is CASSAPGQGWETQYF.

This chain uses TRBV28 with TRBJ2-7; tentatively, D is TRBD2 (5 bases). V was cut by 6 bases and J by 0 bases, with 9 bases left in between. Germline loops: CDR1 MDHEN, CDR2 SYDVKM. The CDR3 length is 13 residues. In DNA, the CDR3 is TGTGCCAGCAGGCCGGGGAGCTCCTACGAGCAGTACTTC. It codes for CASRPGSSYEQYF. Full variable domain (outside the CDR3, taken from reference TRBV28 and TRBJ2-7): DVKVTQSSRYLVKRTGEKVFLECVQDMDHENMFWYRQDPGLGLRLIYFSYDVKMKEKGDIPEGYSVSREKKERFSLILESASTNQTSMYLCASRPGSSYEQYFGPGTRLTVT.

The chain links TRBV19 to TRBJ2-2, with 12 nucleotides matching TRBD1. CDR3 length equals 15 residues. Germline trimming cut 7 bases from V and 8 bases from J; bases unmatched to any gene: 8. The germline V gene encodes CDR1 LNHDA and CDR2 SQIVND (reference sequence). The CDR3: CASNKGQGAGGELFF. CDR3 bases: TGTGCCAGTAATAAGGGACAGGGGGCAGGGGGGGAGCTGTTTTTT.

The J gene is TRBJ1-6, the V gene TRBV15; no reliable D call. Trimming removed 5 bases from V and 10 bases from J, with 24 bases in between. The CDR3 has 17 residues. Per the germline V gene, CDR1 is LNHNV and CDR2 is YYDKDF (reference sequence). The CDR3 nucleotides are TGTGCCACCAGCGAGGAAACTAGGTGGGCTAGCCCCTCACCCCTCCACTTT. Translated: CATSEETRWASPSPLHF.